This record concerns one T cell receptor beta chain sequence. The J segment lost 7 bases and the V segment lost 4 bases, leaving 6 bases of the junction unmatched. Germline values: CDR1 WNHNN, CDR2 SYGVQD (reference sequence). This CDR3 spans 16 amino acids. The entry originates in a study of shared clonotypes between healthy human individuals. The method was immunoSEQ multiplex PCR; TCRdb's version includes in-frame clones alone and lacks a portion of them. The repertoire holds millions of clones, with roughly 95% as singletons. Donors, without exception, were Caucasian adults residing in Nashville, Tennessee.

The sequence was collected from a man aged 18 to 30 in good health. The rearrangement joins TRBV10-1 to TRBJ2-1, with TRBD2 identical over 14 bases. Sequenced material: naive CD4+ T cells sorted from blood. The sample's subset: CD45RA+ positively selected. The CDR3 reads CASSVRLAGGANEQFF. CDR3 nucleotide sequence: TGCGCCAGCAGTGTCCGACTAGCGGGAGGGGCAAATGAGCAGTTCTTC.